The source of this TCR beta chain is a study of T cell repertoires in cytomegalovirus infection. Each CDR3 protein is one row after TCRdb ran MiXCR on the reads. The sample yields fewer than 400,000 distinct CDR3 sequences, 15% to 20% seen once. Germline V gene lookup returns CDR1 SNHLY and CDR2 FYNNEI. The CDR3 is made up of 16 amino acids. V lost 2 bases and J 4 bases, leaving 14 bases between the germline ends. Sequenced: PBMCs. The chain recombines TRBV2 with TRBJ1-4; weak D call: TRBD1 (6 bases). This clonotype was obtained from a human donor in good health (CMV status not recorded). Some clones in this sample may be carry-over from other donors' samples. The DNA for the CDR3 is TGTGCCAGCAGTGAATTTGCAGGGGACCATAATGAAAAACTGTTTTTT. It is translated as CASSEFAGDHNEKLFF.